One sample yielded the 8 T cell receptor beta chains listed below, sequenced in a study of T cells in Graves' hyperthyroidism and ophthalmopathy. Amplification of TCR beta CDR3 regions was performed using RNA transcripts as template. Initially, a first-round RT-PCR of the TCR CDR3 employed the HTBI primer set. TCRdb recomputed calls from the multiplex PCR reads with MiXCR, one row per CDR3 protein. The data hold some 500,000 distinct CDR3 sequences, with 15% to 20% observed a single time. The sample was blood. Receptor source: a woman between 25 and 40 years old with Graves' ophthalmopathy.

This clonotype was observed a handful of times. This chain uses TRBV19 with TRBJ2-7; a weak D match, TRBD1 (6 bases). The V end was cut by 6 bases, the J end by 5 bases, with 17 bases between. Germline CDR1 reads LNHDA; CDR2 reads SQIVND (reference sequence). The CDR3 consists of 14 residues. CDR3 sequence reads: CASSRRDIGNEQYF. The CDR3, as DNA: TGTGCCAGTAGCCGCCGGGACATAGGAAACGAGCAGTACTTC.

Ten or more counts support this clonotype. The V call is TRBV19, the J call TRBJ2-1, with D hard to call. Trimming took off 6 bases at V and 7 bases at J, with 19 bases between the two ends. Germline CDR1 LNHDA, CDR2 SQIVND (reference sequence). This CDR3 is built from 15 residues. The CDR3 is CASSELDFASNEQFF. CDR3 in DNA: TGTGCCAGTAGCGAACTCGACTTCGCAAGTAATGAGCAGTTCTTC.

The J gene is TRBJ2-7, the V gene TRBV9; D might be TRBD2 (5 bases). Trimming took 0 bases from V and 2 from J, leaving 12 bases between them. The CDR3 consists of 15 residues. CDR1 and CDR2 (germline): SGDLS, YYNGEE. CDR3 coding DNA: TGTGCCAGCAGCGTAGGTGGTGGGAGCGCCTACGAGCAGTACTTC. Residues: CASSVGGGSAYEQYF. The variable domain in full, with the rest retrieved from reference TRBV9 and TRBJ2-7, is DSGVTQTPKHLITATGQRVTLRCSPRSGDLSVYWYQQSLDQGLQFLIQYYNGEERAKGNILERFSAQQFPDLHSELNLSSLELGDSALYFCASSVGGGSAYEQYFGPGTRLTVT.

The chain couples TRBV4-3 to TRBJ2-1; 13 bases align to TRBD2. CDR1 and CDR2 (germline): LGHNA, YSLEER. With V trimmed by 3 bases and J by 1 base, 9 bases remained unmatched. The CDR3 totals 19 residues. The CDR3 loop reads CASSQRLAGGNPSYNEQFF. Written as DNA, the CDR3 is TGCGCCAGCAGCCAGAGACTAGCGGGAGGAAATCCATCCTACAATGAGCAGTTCTTC.

This clonotype was seen many times. The chain combines TRBV20-1 with TRBJ2-1, with D possibly called TRBD1 or TRBD2 (5 bases each). The germline CDR1 and CDR2 sequences are DFQATT and SNEGSKA (reference sequence). The CDR3 has 14 amino acids. The V end was cut by 0 bases, the J end by 7 bases, with 13 bases between. Here the CDR3 reads CSARDGGRLNEQFF. The CDR3 region has the DNA TGCAGTGCTAGAGATGGGGGACGATTAAATGAGCAGTTCTTC.

The CDR3 DNA is TGCAGTGCTAGAGAACCGGGACTAGCTTTCGAGTACTTC. This gives the protein CSAREPGLAFEYF. The chain recombines TRBV20-1 with TRBJ2-4; 9 bases match TRBD2. CDR3 length: 13 amino acids. The V segment lost 0 bases and the J segment 14 bases; nucleotides outside the gene matches: 8. Germline-derived CDR1 and CDR2 are DFQATT and SNEGSKA (reference sequence).

This clonotype was seen only a few times. The genes are TRBV6-1 and TRBJ1-1; D uncertain. V dropped 6 bases and J dropped 8 bases, with 10 bases sitting between them. Per germline, CDR1 MNHNS and CDR2 SASEGT. This CDR3 is built from 11 residues. CDR3 DNA sequence: TGTGCCAGCAGCGGTTCTATAGAAGCTTTCTTT. Its translation: CASSGSIEAFF.

As for this clonotype: Just one base apart from a much larger clone, this may be a read error. V gene TRBV29-1 combines with J gene TRBJ2-5; D may match TRBD1 or TRBD2 (5 bases each). Germline CDR1 reads SQVTM; CDR2 reads ANQGSEA. The CDR3 loop spans 14 amino acids. Trimming pared 3 bases from V and 4 bases from J, leaving 15 bases between. The CDR3, as DNA: TGCAGCGTTGACCCCTCCACGGGACCAGAGACCCAGTACTTC. Its protein product is CSVDPSTGPETQYF.